This T cell receptor beta chain was captured in a study of shared clonotypes between healthy human individuals. Looking at the study overall: Aged 18 to 49, the donors were a couple of women and a few men.

Here immunoSEQ multiplex PCR was the method, and the copy in TCRdb shows in-frame clones only, minus some. The table shows about 700,000 clones, with about 92% occurring only once. Terminally differentiated effector memory CD45RA+ cells were excluded from the naive CD8 cells, which were CD45RO-negative and positively selected for CCR7. Concerning this clone: The antigen is unknown.

The CDR3 is 17 amino acids. The V gene end was trimmed by 1 base and the J gene end by 2 bases; junction bases not matched to a gene: 8. Germline values: CDR1 MNHEY, CDR2 SMNVEV (reference sequence). Study-level points and caveats: Larger estimated richness was generally recorded for naive subsets relative to memory subsets. The study found about 5% of naive CD4 clonotypes shared across a few donors.

The V and J genes are TRBV27 and TRBJ2-7; 10 bases map to TRBD2. Sequenced material: naive CD8+ T cells sorted from blood. This TCR was sampled from a man aged 25-45 years in good health. The CDR3 sequence: CASSLWASGSVAYEQYF. DNA of the CDR3: TGTGCCAGCAGTTTATGGGCTAGCGGGAGCGTGGCCTACGAGCAGTACTTC.